This TCR beta chain is from a study of OX40 agonist ivuxolimab in advanced cancers. Background on the whole study: Ivuxolimab was a fully human IgG2 agonistic monoclonal antibody targeting the costimulatory receptor OX40 (CD134). Prior anti-PD-1, anti-PD-L1 or anti-CTLA-4 therapy was permitted, and checkpoint inhibitors had been received by roughly 40% of dose-escalation patients. Partial responses occurred in three dose-escalation patients, of whom one had hepatocellular carcinoma and two had cutaneous melanoma. The paper describes the monotherapy dose-escalation part (N ≈ 52 patients) of the phase I trial of ivuxolimab. The purpose of peripheral TCRbeta sequencing was to test whether ivuxolimab changed TCR sequence diversity and led to clonal T-cell expansion. Intravenous ivuxolimab was administered to patients every 2 weeks at six dose levels: 0.01, 0.1, 0.3, 1.5, 3 and 10 mg/kg. Of the roughly 51 patients in dose escalation, about 20 had hepatocellular carcinoma, approximately 15 had melanoma, 9 had renal cell carcinoma and 9 had head and neck cancer. The dose-escalation cohort was almost 85% male with a mean age of about 54 years, ranging from roughly 23 to 90. The paper's findings and limits, for the study overall: Partial responders in the 0.1-3.0 mg/kg groups had among the lowest normalized peripheral clonal expansion, especially among CD8+ T cells. At doses of 0.1 to 3.0 mg/kg, clonal expansion of both CD4+ and CD8+ T cells in blood was seen between baseline and week 6. Which antigens the clonally expanded peripheral T cells were specific for was not determined. Low levels of normalized T-cell clonal expansion were also seen in some patients who did not respond. After ivuxolimab, CD8+ T cells had more expanded clones than CD4+ T cells on average.

CDR1 and CDR2 (ENHRY, SYGVKD) derive from the germline V gene. CDR3 length: 15 amino acids, cysteine to phenylalanine. Solely the CDR3 DNA is kept, with 45 bases framed from the first base. Compared with germline, V lacks 4 bases and J lacks 3 bases; bases without a gene match: 3. Turning to this clone: Its antigen is not yet known. Base qualities are not at hand, and no much larger clone is one base apart.

The trial excluded patients who had a history of autoimmune disease or were on systemic immunosuppression. Peripheral blood for TCR sequencing was drawn from every dose cohort at baseline, at cycle 4 day 1 and at cycle 7 day 1. The samples were taken from a phase I, first-in-human, multicenter, open-label dose-escalation trial of ivuxolimab. The trial enrolled adults with locally advanced or metastatic head and neck squamous cell, hepatocellular, melanoma or renal cell carcinoma. Before TCR sequencing, CD4+ and CD8+ T cells were separately sorted from peripheral blood. Genomic DNA was isolated from the sorted cells so that the TCRbeta CDR3 region could be sequenced. TCRbeta CDR3 regions were sequenced using the immunoSEQ Assay. This is the immuneACCESS table as TCRdb keeps it, with only in-frame sequences that have V and J called. A part of the clones is gone; compared with another copy, unresolved V genes explain less than half, and the rest is unexplained. The sample profile shows under 80,000 clones; around 90% of them were found once. The ten most abundant clones make up approximately 4% of the sample.

The sequence came from an adult with an advanced solid tumor such as melanoma, head and neck, liver or kidney cancer. This specimen consisted of CD4+ or CD8+ T cells sorted from blood, obtained in a trial of the OX40 agonist ivuxolimab. The chain uses TRBV10-3 and TRBJ2-3; TRBD2 aligns with 11 central bases. At the DNA level, the sequence is TGTGCCATCAGTGCTACTAGCGGGAGTACAGATACGCAGTATTTT. The resulting protein is CAISATSGSTDTQYF.